Listed here is a single TCR beta chain. Its antigen is as yet unknown. This specimen comes from a study of cytomegalovirus exposure and HLA in healthy donors. Study in general: Drawn from HLA-typed donors, 83 million or so unique TCRs were held in an early data release. Of roughly 360 genotyped donors, roughly 81% grouped in the Caucasian-associated ancestry cluster.

Germline V CDR1 and CDR2: LNHNV, YYDKDF (reference sequence). Trimming took 0 bases from V and 8 from J, leaving 7 bases between them. The CDR3 length is 12 residues. Primers included in the PCR were 60 Vbeta and 13 Jbeta primers. Measured with immunoSEQ multiplex PCR; TCRdb has only the in-frame clones, and not every one. Altogether under 100,000 clones are present, under 90% being singletons, with the ten largest covering approximately 3.9%. Study-wide results and limits: Looking again later, the authors saw that most CMV-associated TCR beta chains seemed HLA-restricted. In a later analysis, a genetic analysis reported fewer productive-TCR N-insertions in an Asian-associated ancestry cluster than the cohort average.

The sequencing sample was made of PBMCs. This chain connects TRBV15 to TRBJ1-2, with D hard to call. This clonotype originated in a woman between 70 and 85 years old in good health and CMV-seropositive. The DNA for the CDR3 is TGTGCCACCAGCAGAGATCGAGTAGGCTACACCTTC. It yields the protein CATSRDRVGYTF. Drawing the rest from reference TRBV15 and TRBJ1-2, the complete variable domain is DAMVIQNPRYQVTQFGKPVTLSCSQTLNHNVMYWYQQKSSQAPKLLFHYYDKDFNNEADTPDNFQSRRPNTSFCFLDIRSPGLGDTAMYLCATSRDRVGYTFGSGTRLTVV.